The TCR beta chain described here comes from a study of post-analysis software for immune sequencing data. About the study: Disease trajectories encompassed relapsing-remitting, secondary progressive and progressive-relapsing multiple sclerosis.

The germline V gene encodes CDR1 LGHDT and CDR2 YNNKEL (reference sequence). This CDR3 has 15 amino acids. The V end was cut by 1 base, the J end by 6 bases, with 13 bases between. cDNA libraries of TCR beta carried unique molecular identifiers. A single record per CDR3 protein comes from TCRdb applying MiXCR to the PCR reads. The sample includes about 570,000 distinct CDR3 sequences, about a third seen only once; the top ten take approximately 5.4%. Study observations and caveats: Among 5 or 6 TRBV segments more frequent in patients than controls were TRBV5-6, TRBV5-1 and TRBV20-1. F measure clustering grouped samples strongly by preparation batch. In multiple sclerosis, normalized Chao1 diversity was significantly below that of controls.

On this clonotype itself: Its cognate antigen is unknown.

Specimen: blood. This receptor was taken from a girl aged 2-17 years with multiple sclerosis. The J gene is TRBJ1-5, the V gene TRBV3-1; D unresolved. CDR3: CASSQGGGIVQPQHF. The CDR3 nucleotides are TGTGCCAGCAGCCAAGGGGGAGGAATAGTTCAGCCCCAGCATTTT.